This T cell receptor beta chain appears in the sequencing data of a study of shared T cell receptors in the human thymus. Profiling relied on immunoSEQ multiplex PCR, and the TCRdb table lists in-frame clones only, not all of them. The sample has roughly 500,000 clones; roughly 74% are singletons. CDR1 SGDLS and CDR2 YYNGEE come from the germline V gene. Trimming removed 0 bases from V and 3 bases from J; junction bases left unmatched: 11. This CDR3 has 18 amino acids. The same specimen was also included in a second study, on human thymus T cells. That study reports: Resections from corrective heart surgery provided thymus tissue. Among unrelated individuals, related research reported thymic repertoires that overlapped highly.

The material sequenced was thymocytes. The TCR sequence derives from a boy under three years old with a congenital heart defect. This rearrangement joins TRBV9 to TRBJ2-5; 10 nucleotides agree with TRBD1. DNA for the CDR3: TGTGCCAGCAGCGTAGGCCCCGGGACAGGGGACGATGAAGAGACCCAGTACTTC. This encodes CASSVGPGTGDDEETQYF.